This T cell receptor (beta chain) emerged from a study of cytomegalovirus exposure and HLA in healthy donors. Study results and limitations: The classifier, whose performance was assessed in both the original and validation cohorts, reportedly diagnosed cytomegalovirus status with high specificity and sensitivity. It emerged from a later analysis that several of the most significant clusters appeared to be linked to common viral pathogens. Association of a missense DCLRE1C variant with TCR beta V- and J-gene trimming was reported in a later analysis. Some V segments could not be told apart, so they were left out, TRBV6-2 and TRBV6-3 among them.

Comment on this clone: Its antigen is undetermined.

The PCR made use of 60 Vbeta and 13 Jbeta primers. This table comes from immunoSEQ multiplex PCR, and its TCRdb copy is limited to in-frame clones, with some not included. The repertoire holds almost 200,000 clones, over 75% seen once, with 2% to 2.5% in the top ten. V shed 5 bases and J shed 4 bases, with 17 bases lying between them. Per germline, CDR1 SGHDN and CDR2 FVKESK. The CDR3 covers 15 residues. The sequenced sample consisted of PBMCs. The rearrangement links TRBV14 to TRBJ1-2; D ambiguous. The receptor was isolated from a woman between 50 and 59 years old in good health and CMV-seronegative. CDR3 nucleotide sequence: TGTGCCAGCAGCTCCGCCCCGGAGGTCGTCTATGGCTACACCTTC. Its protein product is CASSSAPEVVYGYTF.